Shown below are 21 T cell receptor beta chains from a single sample sequenced in a study of cytotoxic CD8 clonotypes in ibrutinib-treated CLL. The data were produced by immunoSEQ multiplex PCR, yet TCRdb's version contains in-frame clones alone and is incomplete. Among about 140,000 clones listed, under 95% were seen once. The specimen was PBMCs, collected after 12 months of ibrutinib treatment. Source of these receptors: a human donor with chronic lymphocytic leukemia.

This chain joins TRBV29-1 and TRBJ2-5; D ambiguous. Trimming removed 4 bases at V and 1 base at J, with 13 bases between. CDR1 and CDR2 (germline): SQVTM, ANQGSEA. The CDR3 sequence is 14 residues long. In nucleotides, the CDR3 is TGCAGCGTTGGCGTAGGAGAGGTCCAAGAGACCCAGTACTTC. It translates to CSVGVGEVQETQYF.

The chain links TRBV27 to TRBJ2-3; 13 bases map to TRBD2. This CDR3 has 16 residues. CDR1 is MNHEY, CDR2 SMNVEV, per germline (reference sequence). The trim removed 5 bases at V and 4 bases at J, leaving 6 bases unmatched. CDR3 sequence: CASSRTSGSGSDTQYF. As DNA, the CDR3 is TGTGCCAGCAGTAGGACTAGCGGGAGCGGGTCAGATACGCAGTATTTT.

The CDR3 region is CASSQGFEQFF. The DNA of the CDR3 is TGTGCCAGCAGCCAAGGATTTGAGCAGTTCTTC. The chain combines TRBV14 with TRBJ2-1, with D uncertain. V gave up 1 base and J gave up 9 bases, with 4 bases separating them. Per the germline V gene, CDR1 is SGHDN and CDR2 is FVKESK. CDR3 size: 11 residues.

The chain has TRBV11-3 and TRBJ2-3; D call uncertain. CDR1 is SGHNT, CDR2 YENEEA, per germline. V lost 2 bases and J lost 1, with 16 bases in between. This CDR3 has 17 residues. CDR3 amino acids: CASSLKDGAWGTDTQYF. The CDR3 DNA sequence: TGTGCCAGCAGCTTAAAGGACGGAGCGTGGGGCACAGATACGCAGTATTTT.

The genes are TRBV2 and TRBJ1-5, with 7 nucleotides matching TRBD1. The CDR3 totals 14 residues. V lost 9 bases and J lost 5; bases outside the gene matches: 10. Germline V gene lookup returns CDR1 SNHLY and CDR2 FYNNEI. CDR3 nucleotides: TGTGCCAGTAATAGGGGGCTAGGGGATCAGCCCCAGCATTTT. It yields the protein CASNRGLGDQPQHF. The full variable domain, completed using reference TRBV2 and TRBJ1-5, is EPEVTQTPSHQVTQMGQEVILRCVPISNHLYFYWYRQILGQKVEFLVSFYNNEISEKSEIFDDQFSVERPDGSNFTLKIRSTKLEDSAMYFCASNRGLGDQPQHFGDGTRLSIL.

The V gene is TRBV5-1, the J gene TRBJ2-1; a weak D match, TRBD1 (5 bases). In germline, CDR1 is SGHRS, CDR2 YFSETQ. CDR3 size: 13 residues. V dropped 0 bases and J dropped 9 bases, with 10 bases sitting between them. CDR3 sequence reads: CASSLVGPPEQFF. CDR3 bases: TGCGCCAGCAGCTTGGTGGGGCCCCCTGAGCAGTTCTTC. The full variable domain, rest sourced from reference TRBV5-1 and TRBJ2-1, is KAGVTQTPRYLIKTRGQQVTLSCSPISGHRSVSWYQQTPGQGLQFLFEYFSETQRNKGNFPGRFSGRQFSNSRSEMNVSTLELGDSALYLCASSLVGPPEQFFGPGTRLTVL.

The chain has TRBV7-3 and TRBJ2-1; D may be TRBD1 (6 bases). V lost 5 bases and J lost 2, with 13 bases in between. Per the germline V gene, CDR1 is SGHTA and CDR2 is FQGTGA. This CDR3 comprises 15 residues. The CDR3 is CASSLRGSTYNEQFF. In nucleotides, the CDR3 is TGTGCCAGCAGCCTCAGGGGTAGCACCTACAATGAGCAGTTCTTC.

The V call is TRBV13, the J call TRBJ2-3; D is unresolved. Germline CDR1 and CDR2: PRHDT and FYEKMQ (reference sequence). CDR3 length: 12 residues. Trimming took off 5 bases at V and 0 bases at J, with 3 bases between the two ends. The CDR3 is CASSLSTDTQYF. The CDR3 coding sequence is TGTGCCAGCAGCCTTAGCACAGATACGCAGTATTTT.

V gene TRBV28 combines with J gene TRBJ1-4; 8 nucleotides align to TRBD1. The CDR3 runs to 12 residues. Germline values: CDR1 MDHEN, CDR2 SYDVKM. Trimming removed 8 bases from V and 13 bases from J; junction bases left unmatched: 9. CDR3 amino acids: CASQDRGLRLFF. DNA of the CDR3: TGTGCCAGCCAAGACAGGGGACTAAGACTGTTTTTT.

The chain employs TRBV5-1 and TRBJ2-1; D not resolved. The CDR3 contains 15 residues. Trimming left V 2 bases short and J 0 bases short, with 9 bases between. The V gene's germline CDR1 is SGHRS and CDR2 YFSETQ. CDR3 residues: CASSFTDSSYNEQFF. The CDR3 nucleotides read TGCGCCAGCAGCTTTACAGATAGCTCCTACAATGAGCAGTTCTTC.

The rearrangement joins TRBV11-2 to TRBJ2-5; D not certain. This CDR3 region has 14 residues. Trimming left V 0 bases short and J 4 bases short, with 9 bases between. CDR1 and CDR2 from the germline V gene are SGHAT and FQNNGV. CDR3 DNA: TGTGCCAGCAGCTTAGATACCCGAACAGAGACCCAGTACTTC. It codes for CASSLDTRTETQYF.

The rearrangement joins TRBV25-1 to TRBJ1-4; D not resolved. The CDR3 extends over 11 amino acids. The ends were cut back, 5 bases at V and 7 bases at J, with 5 bases in the middle. Germline CDR1 and CDR2: MGHDK and SYGVNS. The CDR3: CASSRSEKLFF. In DNA form, the CDR3 reads TGTGCCAGCAGTCGGAGTGAAAAACTGTTTTTT.

V usage is TRBV10-3 and J usage is TRBJ2-1; possibly TRBD1 or TRBD2 for D (6 bases each). Trimming took off 9 bases at V and 8 bases at J, with 11 bases between the two ends. Germline V lookup: CDR1 ENHRY, CDR2 SYGVKD. There are 11 residues in the CDR3. In DNA form, the CDR3 reads TGTGCCATGAGGGGGGATCATGAGCAGTTCTTC. Protein sequence: CAMRGDHEQFF.

This chain uses TRBV6-5 with TRBJ1-5, with D unresolved. Germline lookup yields CDR1 MNHEY and CDR2 SVGAGI. V was trimmed by 2 bases and J by 5 bases, leaving 7 bases between them. There are 13 residues in the CDR3. The DNA of the CDR3 is TGTGCCAGCAGTTACAGGGAGGATCAGCCCCAGCATTTT. It encodes CASSYREDQPQHF.

The rearrangement links TRBV28 to TRBJ1-1; D gene uncertain. Deletions cut 1 base from V and 5 bases from J, with 5 bases between. The germline gives CDR1 MDHEN, CDR2 SYDVKM. The CDR3 has 12 residues. The CDR3 here is CASSLSGTEAFF. The DNA for the CDR3 is TGTGCCAGCAGTTTATCGGGAACTGAAGCTTTCTTT.

This chain links TRBV21-1 with TRBJ2-3; the table's TRBD2 call for D was not verified on the DNA. TRBV21-1 represents a pseudogene. There are 11 residues in the CDR3. Here the CDR3 reads CAIPSTDTQYF. The CDR3 DNA is TGTGCCATCCCCTCCACAGATACGCAGTATTTT.

The genes are TRBV9 and TRBJ2-2; D unclear. The germline V and J ends were trimmed by 3 bases and 3 bases, with 9 bases remaining between them. Germline-derived CDR1 and CDR2 are SGDLS and YYNGEE. CDR3 length: 14 amino acids. This chain's CDR3 is CASSASTDTGELFF. The DNA of the CDR3 is TGTGCCAGCAGCGCGTCGACTGACACCGGGGAGCTGTTTTTT. The variable domain in full, with the rest retrieved from reference TRBV9 and TRBJ2-2, is DSGVTQTPKHLITATGQRVTLRCSPRSGDLSVYWYQQSLDQGLQFLIQYYNGEERAKGNILERFSAQQFPDLHSELNLSSLELGDSALYFCASSASTDTGELFFGEGSRLTVL.

This clone was picked up a small number of times. The J gene is TRBJ1-1, the V gene TRBV19; D is possibly TRBD1 (6 bases). The germline V gene encodes CDR1 LNHDA and CDR2 SQIVND (reference sequence). V was cut by 8 bases and J by 7 bases, with 11 bases left in between. This CDR3 has 11 amino acids. The DNA for the CDR3 is TGTGCCAGTCAGCAGGGGATTGAAGCTTTCTTT. Translated: CASQQGIEAFF.

The chain has TRBV5-1 and TRBJ2-6, with 10 bases matching TRBD1. Germline CDR1 and CDR2: SGHRS and YFSETQ. The CDR3 consists of 16 residues. J lost 5 bases, V lost 4 bases, and 6 bases had no gene match. The CDR3 sequence is CASSKGQGVWANVLTF. In DNA form, the CDR3 reads TGCGCCAGCAGCAAAGGACAGGGGGTCTGGGCCAACGTCCTGACTTTC.

The genes are TRBV29-1 and TRBJ1-3, with 9 bases fitting TRBD1. Trimming at V came to 5 bases and at J to 0 bases, leaving 5 bases not matched to a gene. There are 15 residues in the CDR3. Germline-derived CDR1 and CDR2 are SQVTM and ANQGSEA. CDR3 amino acids: CSVWDRESSGNTIYF. The CDR3, as DNA: TGCAGCGTTTGGGACAGGGAGAGCTCTGGAAACACCATATATTTT.

This clone showed up just once. The V call is TRBV5-1, the J call TRBJ2-1, with 7 nucleotides matching TRBD2. CDR1 is SGHRS and CDR2 is YFSETQ in the germline V gene. V trimming: 2 bases; J trimming: 8 bases; junction bases outside the gene matches: 10. CDR3 length: 15 residues. The CDR3 is CASSLGLGHFDEQFF. The CDR3 coding sequence is TGCGCCAGCAGCTTAGGACTAGGACACTTCGATGAGCAGTTCTTC.